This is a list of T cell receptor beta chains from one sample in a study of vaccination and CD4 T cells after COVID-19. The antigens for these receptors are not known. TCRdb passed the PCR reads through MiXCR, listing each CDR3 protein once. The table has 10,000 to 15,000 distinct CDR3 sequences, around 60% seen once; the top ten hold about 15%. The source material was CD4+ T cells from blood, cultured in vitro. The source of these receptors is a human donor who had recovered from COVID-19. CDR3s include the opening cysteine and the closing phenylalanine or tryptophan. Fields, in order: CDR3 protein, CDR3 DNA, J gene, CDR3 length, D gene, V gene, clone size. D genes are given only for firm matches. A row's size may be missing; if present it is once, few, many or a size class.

CASKAGGPADTQYF	TGTGCCAGTAAGGCGGGAGGGCCTGCAGATACGCAGTATTTT	TRBJ2-3	14	TRBD2	TRBV19	NA
CASSPFKAGALEQFF	TGTGCCAGCAGTCCTTTCAAAGCGGGCGCGCTAGAGCAGTTCTTC	TRBJ2-1	15	NA	TRBV27	NA
CASSDLAGGEYNEQFF	TGTGCCAGCAGTGATCTAGCGGGAGGGGAATACAATGAGCAGTTCTTC	TRBJ2-1	16	TRBD2	TRBV6-4	NA
CASSSVRGHVLSEKLFF	TGTGCCAGCAGCTCGGTTAGGGGGCATGTGCTGTCTGAAAAACTGTTTTTT	TRBJ1-4	17	TRBD1	TRBV7-9	NA
CAWSSQGMTEAFF	TGTGCCTGGAGTAGTCAGGGGATGACTGAAGCTTTCTTT	TRBJ1-1	13	NA	TRBV30	once
CATSLGNQPQHF	TGTGCCACCAGTCTGGGCAATCAGCCCCAGCATTTT	TRBJ1-5	12	NA	TRBV24-1	NA
CSVVDGYTF	TGCAGCGTCGTGGATGGCTACACCTTC	TRBJ1-2	9	NA	TRBV29-1	NA
CSASPAYEQYF	TGCAGTGCTAGTCCCGCCTACGAGCAGTACTTC	TRBJ2-7	11	NA	TRBV20-1	NA
CASSLVGGGLPGANVLTF	TGTGCCAGCAGCTTAGTAGGGGGAGGGCTTCCTGGGGCCAACGTCCTGACTTTC	TRBJ2-6	18	NA	TRBV11-2	NA
CASSSTSGGGRETQYF	TGCGCCAGCAGTTCCACCTCAGGGGGCGGGAGAGAGACCCAGTACTTC	TRBJ2-5	16	NA	TRBV5-1	NA
CASSQDGDSSNQPQHF	TGTGCCAGCAGCCAAGACGGGGACTCTAGCAATCAGCCCCAGCATTTT	TRBJ1-5	16	NA	TRBV4-2	NA
CASSVLKEFQETQYF	TGTGCCAGCAGTGTACTGAAAGAATTCCAAGAGACCCAGTACTTC	TRBJ2-5	15	NA	TRBV2	once
CASRRLAGVGEQYF	TGTGCCAGCAGGAGACTAGCGGGAGTGGGTGAGCAGTACTTC	TRBJ2-7	14	TRBD2	TRBV2	few
CASSLAVGQTDTQYF	TGTGCCAGCAGCTTAGCAGTCGGACAGACAGATACGCAGTATTTT	TRBJ2-3	15	NA	TRBV11-2	NA
CASSPGGGERPEDEKLFF	TGCGCCAGCAGCCCAGGGGGAGGGGAGCGTCCTGAGGATGAAAAACTGTTTTTT	TRBJ1-4	18	TRBD1	TRBV5-1	NA
CATSRVFRSTTNEKLFF	TGTGCCACCAGCAGAGTATTCAGGAGTACAACTAATGAAAAACTGTTTTTT	TRBJ1-4	17	NA	TRBV15	few
CASSPPARTDTQYF	TGTGCCAGCAGTCCGCCGGCACGCACAGATACGCAGTATTTT	TRBJ2-3	14	NA	TRBV27	NA
CASSDIGRLFQPQHF	TGTGCCAGCAGTGACATCGGAAGGCTCTTCCAGCCCCAGCATTTT	TRBJ1-5	15	NA	TRBV28	NA
CASSRGQSEQYF	TGTGCCAGCAGCCGGGGACAGAGTGAGCAGTACTTC	TRBJ2-7	12	TRBD1	TRBV2	medium-sized
CASSEPGQGNSPPHF	TGTGCCAGCAGTGAACCGGGACAGGGTAATTCACCCCCCCACTTT	TRBJ1-6	15	TRBD1	TRBV6-1	NA
CASSLGRWTSDTDTQYF	TGTGCCAGCAGCTTGGGCCGGTGGACTAGCGACACAGATACGCAGTATTTT	TRBJ2-3	17	TRBD2	TRBV11-1	few
CSASTGINGYTF	TGCAGTGCTAGTACAGGGATCAATGGCTACACCTTC	TRBJ1-2	12	NA	TRBV20-1	NA
CASSYSGGGTDTQYF	TGTGCCAGCAGCTACTCGGGGGGAGGCACAGATACGCAGTATTTT	TRBJ2-3	15	TRBD2	TRBV11-3	few
CASSYNRPRTATGGTPGNSPLHF	TGTGCCAGCAGTTATAATAGACCGAGGACGGCGACAGGGGGCACCCCGGGGAATTCACCCCTCCACTTT	TRBJ1-6	23	TRBD1	TRBV6-2/TRBV6-3	few
CASSPAAGGIGADTQYF	TGTGCCAGCAGCCCCGCAGCGGGGGGAATTGGCGCAGATACGCAGTATTTT	TRBJ2-3	17	TRBD2	TRBV7-6	medium-sized
CSVEMDRVGNQPQHF	TGCAGCGTGGAGATGGACAGGGTTGGCAATCAGCCCCAGCATTTT	TRBJ1-5	15	TRBD1	TRBV29-1	NA
CATSDTDGQQETQYF	TGTGCCACCAGTGACACCGATGGACAGCAAGAGACCCAGTACTTC	TRBJ2-5	15	NA	TRBV24-1	NA
CASSQPDRGRGTGELFF	TGCGCCAGCAGCCAACCCGACAGGGGCCGGGGCACCGGGGAGCTGTTTTTT	TRBJ2-2	17	TRBD1	TRBV4-1	NA